Following are 8 T cell receptor beta chains from one sample sequenced in a study of cytomegalovirus exposure and HLA in healthy donors. The PCR employed 60 Vbeta primers together with 13 Jbeta primers. Repertoires were generated with immunoSEQ multiplex PCR, while TCRdb's copy carries only in-frame clones and drops some. The data contain about 170,000 clones, around 80% of them singletons. Specimen: PBMCs. All receptors derive from a woman in her fifties or sixties in good health and CMV-seropositive.

This chain joins TRBV2 and TRBJ1-4; the match to TRBD1 covers 7 bases. The CDR3 contains 16 residues. Germline V gene lookup returns CDR1 SNHLY and CDR2 FYNNEI. J was trimmed by 7 bases and V by 7 bases; bases with no gene match: 15. DNA of the CDR3: TGTGCCAGCATCGGGGACCCCGGGACAGAAGCTGAAAAACTGTTTTTT. This sequence encodes CASIGDPGTEAEKLFF. Filled out from reference TRBV2 and TRBJ1-4, the complete variable domain reads EPEVTQTPSHQVTQMGQEVILRCVPISNHLYFYWYRQILGQKVEFLVSFYNNEISEKSEIFDDQFSVERPDGSNFTLKIRSTKLEDSAMYFCASIGDPGTEAEKLFFGSGTQLSVL.

This chain joins TRBV4-2 and TRBJ2-2, with 10 positions matching TRBD1. Germline CDR1 is LGHNA and CDR2 is YNFKEQ. Trimming at V came to 1 base and at J to 4 bases, leaving 0 bases not matched to a gene. The CDR3 length is 15 residues. CDR3 sequence: CASSQGTGGTGELFF. The CDR3 DNA follows: TGTGCCAGCAGCCAAGGGACAGGGGGCACCGGGGAGCTGTTTTTT.

The rearrangement joins TRBV5-5 to TRBJ1-5; perhaps TRBD1 as D (5 bases). The CDR3 sequence is 14 residues long. The V gene's germline CDR1 is SGHKS and CDR2 YYEKEE (reference sequence). The V gene lost 4 bases and the J gene lost 2 bases, with 10 bases spanning the gap. CDR3 DNA: TGTGCCAGCAGCCAGGGTGGAGGCAATCAGCCCCAGCATTTT. This encodes CASSQGGGNQPQHF.

The V call is TRBV29-1, the J call TRBJ2-7; D is possibly TRBD2 (5 bases). CDR1 and CDR2 (germline): SQVTM, ANQGSEA. The CDR3 is 11 amino acids. V gave up 1 base and J gave up 6 bases, with 7 bases separating them. CDR3 coding DNA: TGCAGCGTTGAAGGGAGCGGCGAGCAGTACTTC. It codes for CSVEGSGEQYF.

This chain uses TRBV5-4 with TRBJ2-3; TRBD1 matches at 7 bases. The V gene end was trimmed by 4 bases and the J gene end by 5 bases; junction bases not matched to a gene: 7. The CDR3 contains 14 residues. Germline V CDR1 and CDR2: SGHNT, YYREEE (reference sequence). Written as DNA, the CDR3 is TGTGCCAGCAGCCTAAGACAGGGAGAAGATACGCAGTATTTT. Protein product: CASSLRQGEDTQYF.

The chain uses TRBV28 and TRBJ1-5, with 7 bases aligning to TRBD1. The CDR3 spans 14 residues. The J segment lost 13 bases and the V segment lost 7 bases, leaving 16 bases of the junction unmatched. Germline CDR1 is MDHEN and CDR2 is SYDVKM. CDR3 loop: CASTSGQGVRYQHF. The CDR3 DNA follows: TGTGCCAGCACCTCGGGGCAGGGGGTACGGTATCAGCATTTT.

The chain couples TRBV19 to TRBJ2-1; D call uncertain. Trimming removed 2 bases from V and 1 base from J, with 6 bases in between. This CDR3 contains 14 residues. Looked up from germline, CDR1 is LNHDA and CDR2 is SQIVND (reference sequence). CDR3 region: CASSIQRSYNEQFF. CDR3 DNA sequence: TGTGCCAGTAGTATACAACGGTCCTACAATGAGCAGTTCTTC.

The chain is built from TRBV6-1 and TRBJ1-4, with TRBD1 as a possible D gene (6 bases). The CDR3 consists of 15 residues. Trimming pared 6 bases from V and 2 bases from J, leaving 13 bases between. CDR1 is MNHNS, CDR2 SASEGT, per germline. CDR3 sequence reads: CASRRQGTTNEKLFF. The DNA for the CDR3 is TGTGCCAGCAGGAGGCAGGGGACCACTAATGAAAAACTGTTTTTT.